This T cell receptor (beta chain) was obtained from a study of cytomegalovirus exposure and HLA in healthy donors. Assay: immunoSEQ multiplex PCR; the TCRdb copy retains only in-frame clones and omits some. The sample has about 130,000 clones, approximately 84% seen once. Whole-study findings and limits: A later analysis found first-cohort TCR clusters tended to co-occur in the 120 validation repertoires.

Notes on this clone: The antigen remains undetermined.

This TCR was recovered from a man aged 25 to 40 in good health and CMV-seropositive. The sequenced sample was PBMCs.

CDR3: CASSRMGLAGSGELFF. DNA for the CDR3: TGTGCCAGCAGCCGGATGGGACTAGCGGGGTCCGGGGAGCTGTTTTTT. The chain links TRBV14 to TRBJ2-2, with TRBD2 matching over 13 bases. The germline V gene encodes CDR1 SGHDN and CDR2 FVKESK. The V gene end was trimmed by 4 bases and the J gene end by 6 bases; junction bases not matched to a gene: 5. This CDR3 has 16 amino acids.